This T cell receptor (beta chain) was captured in a study of graft-versus-host responses after intestinal transplantation (dated by TCRdb to the early 2020s). For the study in its entirety: The transplants that recipients received were multivisceral, liver-intestinal, or isolated intestinal. The cohort enrolled 20 to 25 intestinal transplant recipients, one of whom was a retransplant, and a few patients without pretransplant specimens were excluded. Donor T cell macrochimerism was defined as a peak of at least 4% donor T cells among recipient peripheral blood mononuclear cells. After intestinal transplantation, graft-versus-host and host-versus-graft alloreactive T cell clones were followed in the graft, circulation and bone marrow using bulk TCR-beta CDR3 sequencing. To identify alloreactive clones, pre-transplant mixed lymphocyte reaction products were sequenced and then compared with unstimulated pre-transplant donor and recipient T cells. Samples from a few later patients were sequenced in-house on an Illumina MiSeq with MiXCR processing rather than by the commercial service. Every recipient was given anti-thymocyte globulin induction, followed by around three years of maintenance tacrolimus and steroids. The research as a whole found: Early after transplant, declines in HvG clones were associated with peak levels of circulating GvH clones. The conclusions were limited by the relatively low number and heterogeneity of the intestinal transplant patients. GvH clones were found in recipient bone marrow, and some of the GvH clones appeared earlier in ileal mucosa or blood, which is consistent with an intestinal mucosal origin. Patients with donor T cell macrochimerism had high GvH to HvG T cell clonal ratios in their allografts.

Dithiothreitol, EDTA incubations and collagenase D digestion were used to isolate intraepithelial and lamina propria lymphocytes from graft specimens. Bulk TCR-beta sequencing was performed on serial intestinal graft biopsy specimens collected as late as 600 days after transplant. Receptor amplification or capture employed the immunoSEQ multiplex PCR assay. For most patients, high-throughput TCR-beta CDR3 sequencing of genomic DNA was performed by Adaptive Biotechnologies. The study's processing was this. TCR sequencing data for around 19 patients were retrieved from Adaptive's ImmunoSEQ software; a few other patients were processed with MiXCR and VDJtools. CDR3 nucleotide sequences shared between donor and recipient were removed because the origin of such sequences could not be assigned. At least 2-fold expansion over unstimulated cells and a minimum CFSE-low frequency of 0.002% (template counts) or 0.001% (read counts) were required for clones to be classified as alloreactive. Mappable clones were those detected in sequenced pre-transplant spleen, lymph node, or MLR CFSE-low populations of the donor or recipient. The cumulative frequency of alloreactive clones was calculated as a percentage of all sequences, weighted by copy number. In TCRdb, the immuneACCESS table is reduced to in-frame sequences with V and J assigned. These tables do not hold every clone; where another copy was compared, an unresolved V gene accounts for under half, and the others remain unexplained. Clonal size and the V and J genes are those of that table, whereas D and trimming came from the DNA. This sample lists about 9,100 clones; 74% were detected once. About 30% of the sample is in the top ten clones.

Comment on this clone: Its binding antigen is unknown. There are no base qualities to consult, and no much larger clone falls within one base.

The source material was ileum tissue, sampled about 490 days after intestinal transplant. The TCR sequence derives from a human patient who received an intestinal transplant, so some T cells may come from the graft donor.

The CDR3 loop reads CASSLDQGSNTGELFF. The nucleotides read TGTGCCAGCAGCTTAGATCAGGGATCGAACACCGGGGAGCTGTTTTTT. Recombination joined TRBV7-9 with TRBJ2-2; the D gene is possibly TRBD1, with 5 bases matching. The germline V gene (reference sequence) specifies SEHNR as CDR1 and FQNEAQ as CDR2. The CDR3 runs 16 amino acids, cysteine and phenylalanine included. Only CDR3 DNA remains: 48 bases, in frame from the first base. The V end loses 1 base and the J end loses 0 bases, and a stretch of 9 bases separates them. Here the CDR3 is joined to the reference TRBV7-9 and TRBJ2-2 genes, and the full variable domain is: DTGVSQNPRHKITKRGQNVTFRCDPISEHNRLYWYRQTLGQGPEFLTYFQNEAQLEKSRLLSDRFSAERPKGSFSTLEIQRTEQGDSAMYLCASSLDQGSNTGELFFGEGSRLTVL.